This T cell receptor beta chain was profiled in a study of blood T cell dynamics during melanoma immunotherapy. Study information: Metastatic melanoma patients received first-line pembrolizumab or nivolumab plus ipilimumab.

CDR3 length: 17 amino acids. Germline loops: CDR1 MNHNS, CDR2 SASEGT. The V gene lost 3 bases and the J gene lost 3 bases, with 18 bases spanning the gap. Profiled with immunoSEQ multiplex PCR; TCRdb holds only in-frame clones, not every one. The sample consists of more than 10,000 clones, around 90% of them appearing once. Time point specified: week 3, after first cycle of checkpoint inhibitor. Samples come from before therapy and from week 3 after the first blockade cycle. Patients with prior systemic cancer treatment, concomitant immunosuppressants, or other active malignancies were excluded. The sequences come from effector memory CD8+ T cells from blood, collected from a patient treated with checkpoint blockade. The chain has TRBV6-1 and TRBJ2-1; D may correspond to TRBD1 or TRBD2 (7 bases each). The receptor was isolated from a human donor with melanoma. CDR3 nucleotides: TGTGCCAGCAGTGATCCCCGAGGGGGCGGGAGCTACAATGAGCAGTTCTTC. This encodes CASSDPRGGGSYNEQFF.